The rows below give T cell receptor beta chains drawn from one sample of a study of shared clonotypes between healthy human individuals. Produced via immunoSEQ multiplex PCR; TCRdb's table is partial and in-frame only. The repertoire holds some 2,500,000 clones, with about 90% as singletons. What was sequenced was naive CD4+ T cells from PBMCs. Every receptor here comes from a man aged 18 to 29 in good health. Some clones in this sample may be carry-over from other donors' samples. Each CDR3 is given with its conserved first and last residue. Each record gives: clone size, J gene, D gene, V gene, CDR3 protein, CDR3 DNA. D genes are given only for firm matches. Expanded clones are given a class, and other clones once, few, many or no size at all.

clone_size: .; j_call: TRBJ2-1; d_call: TRBD2; v_call: TRBV27; cdr3_aa: CASSSQKRGRSYNEQFF; cdr3_nt: TGTGCCAGCAGTTCACAAAAGCGGGGACGCTCCTACAATGAGCAGTTCTTC
clone_size: .; j_call: TRBJ1-1; d_call: TRBD1; v_call: TRBV7-2; cdr3_aa: CASSQDRSNEAFF; cdr3_nt: TGTGCCAGCAGCCAGGACAGGTCCAATGAAGCTTTCTTT
clone_size: .; j_call: TRBJ2-5; d_call: .; v_call: TRBV28; cdr3_aa: CASSGTRLGGRLGQYF; cdr3_nt: TGTGCCAGCAGTGGGACCCGACTGGGGGGTCGGTTGGGCCAGTACTTC
clone_size: .; j_call: TRBJ2-7; d_call: TRBD2; v_call: TRBV28; cdr3_aa: CASSTRTSGREDEQYF; cdr3_nt: TGTGCCAGCAGTACCCGGACTAGCGGGAGAGAGGACGAGCAGTACTTC
clone_size: .; j_call: TRBJ2-7; d_call: TRBD1; v_call: TRBV5-1; cdr3_aa: CARRPGTASYEQYF; cdr3_nt: TGCGCCAGGCGACCCGGGACAGCCTCCTACGAGCAGTACTTC
clone_size: .; j_call: TRBJ2-3; d_call: .; v_call: TRBV6-1; cdr3_aa: CASRDMTDTQYF; cdr3_nt: TGTGCCAGCAGGGACATGACAGATACGCAGTATTTT
clone_size: .; j_call: TRBJ1-1; d_call: TRBD1; v_call: TRBV18; cdr3_aa: CATVNPGTGHTEAFF; cdr3_nt: TGTGCCACCGTCAACCCCGGGACAGGGCACACTGAAGCTTTCTTT
clone_size: once; j_call: TRBJ1-5; d_call: .; v_call: TRBV10-3; cdr3_aa: CAISDVGEGRNQPQHF; cdr3_nt: TGTGCCATCAGTGATGTAGGTGAGGGTCGCAATCAGCCCCAGCATTTT
clone_size: .; j_call: TRBJ1-1; d_call: TRBD1; v_call: TRBV6-5; cdr3_aa: CASSYSRGGEAFF; cdr3_nt: TGTGCCAGCAGTTACTCCAGGGGGGGTGAAGCTTTCTTT
clone_size: .; j_call: TRBJ2-1; d_call: .; v_call: TRBV7-3; cdr3_aa: CASSLSVSPPEGEQFF; cdr3_nt: TGTGCCAGCAGCTTAAGTGTATCACCGCCGGAGGGTGAGCAGTTCTTC
clone_size: .; j_call: TRBJ2-1; d_call: .; v_call: TRBV4-3; cdr3_aa: CASSQDTGEVNEQFF; cdr3_nt: TGCGCCAGCAGCCAGGATACAGGGGAGGTCAATGAGCAGTTCTTC
clone_size: .; j_call: TRBJ2-7; d_call: TRBD2; v_call: TRBV7-2; cdr3_aa: CASSLVGGSLSYEQYF; cdr3_nt: TGTGCCAGCAGCTTAGTGGGCGGGAGCCTCTCCTACGAGCAGTACTTC
clone_size: .; j_call: TRBJ2-1; d_call: TRBD2; v_call: TRBV2; cdr3_aa: CASSEARGLAGGKLYNEQFF; cdr3_nt: TGTGCCAGCAGTGAAGCGCGAGGCCTAGCGGGAGGAAAACTCTACAATGAGCAGTTCTTC
clone_size: .; j_call: TRBJ2-1; d_call: TRBD2; v_call: TRBV28; cdr3_aa: CASSLITSGMVEQFF; cdr3_nt: TGTGCCAGCAGTTTAATTACTAGCGGGATGGTTGAGCAGTTCTTC
clone_size: .; j_call: TRBJ1-1; d_call: TRBD1; v_call: TRBV2; cdr3_aa: CATSTGDIPEAFF; cdr3_nt: TGTGCCACTTCGACAGGGGACATTCCTGAAGCTTTCTTT
clone_size: .; j_call: TRBJ1-1; d_call: TRBD1; v_call: TRBV18; cdr3_aa: CASSPGTGRSSTEAFF; cdr3_nt: TGTGCCAGCTCCCCCGGGACAGGGCGTTCTAGCACTGAAGCTTTCTTT
clone_size: .; j_call: TRBJ2-3; d_call: .; v_call: TRBV5-1; cdr3_aa: CASSFTTPRTDTQYF; cdr3_nt: TGCGCCAGCAGCTTCACTACTCCCCGCACAGATACGCAGTATTTT
clone_size: once; j_call: TRBJ1-1; d_call: TRBD1; v_call: TRBV9; cdr3_aa: CASSPRTGANTEAFF; cdr3_nt: TGTGCCAGCAGCCCACGGACAGGGGCGAACACTGAAGCTTTCTTT
clone_size: once; j_call: TRBJ2-7; d_call: .; v_call: TRBV6-1; cdr3_aa: CASSEDGRFYEQYF; cdr3_nt: TGTGCCAGCAGTGAAGACGGCAGATTCTACGAGCAGTACTTC
clone_size: few; j_call: TRBJ1-1; d_call: TRBD1; v_call: TRBV6-5; cdr3_aa: CASSRGQDTEAFF; cdr3_nt: TGTGCCAGCAGTAGGGGACAGGACACTGAAGCTTTCTTT
clone_size: .; j_call: TRBJ1-5; d_call: .; v_call: TRBV11-3; cdr3_aa: CASSLVVRVRGQPQHF; cdr3_nt: TGTGCCAGCAGCTTAGTAGTCAGAGTCAGAGGTCAGCCCCAGCATTTT
clone_size: .; j_call: TRBJ1-3; d_call: .; v_call: TRBV19; cdr3_aa: CASSLGTAGNTIYF; cdr3_nt: TGTGCCAGTAGCCTCGGCACAGCTGGAAACACCATATATTTT
clone_size: .; j_call: TRBJ2-7; d_call: .; v_call: TRBV10-1; cdr3_aa: CASSEKAVSGSYEQYF; cdr3_nt: TGCGCCAGCAGTGAGAAAGCGGTGAGCGGCTCCTACGAGCAGTACTTC
clone_size: .; j_call: TRBJ2-7; d_call: .; v_call: TRBV10-3; cdr3_aa: CAISEPVRGADEQYF; cdr3_nt: TGTGCCATCAGTGAGCCCGTCCGGGGGGCGGACGAGCAGTACTTC
clone_size: .; j_call: TRBJ1-2; d_call: .; v_call: TRBV29-1; cdr3_aa: CSVERSTVPGHYGYTF; cdr3_nt: TGCAGCGTTGAAAGGTCTACGGTGCCCGGACATTATGGCTACACCTTC
clone_size: once; j_call: TRBJ2-2; d_call: TRBD1; v_call: TRBV25-1; cdr3_aa: CASSDTGGSNTGELFF; cdr3_nt: TGTGCCAGCAGTGACACAGGGGGATCGAACACCGGGGAGCTGTTTTTT
clone_size: .; j_call: TRBJ2-2; d_call: .; v_call: TRBV5-4; cdr3_aa: CASSLGRGYGELFF; cdr3_nt: TGTGCCAGCAGCCTGGGCCGGGGATACGGGGAGCTGTTTTTT
clone_size: few; j_call: TRBJ1-5; d_call: .; v_call: TRBV18; cdr3_aa: CASSPPEGQPQHF; cdr3_nt: TGTGCCAGCTCACCACCGGAAGGGCAGCCCCAGCATTTT
clone_size: once; j_call: TRBJ2-7; d_call: TRBD1; v_call: TRBV25-1; cdr3_aa: CASRDRTYEQYF; cdr3_nt: TGTGCCAGCAGGGACAGGACCTACGAGCAGTACTTC
clone_size: once; j_call: TRBJ1-3; d_call: .; v_call: TRBV5-6; cdr3_aa: CASSLTQSNSGNTIYF; cdr3_nt: TGTGCCAGCAGCTTGACTCAGTCCAACTCTGGAAACACCATATATTTT
clone_size: .; j_call: TRBJ2-2; d_call: TRBD1; v_call: TRBV9; cdr3_aa: CASSERLAGQGLSGELFF; cdr3_nt: TGTGCCAGCAGTGAGAGGTTAGCGGGACAGGGGTTGTCCGGGGAGCTGTTTTTT
clone_size: .; j_call: TRBJ2-7; d_call: TRBD2; v_call: TRBV19; cdr3_aa: CASTLNGASGMGPREQYF; cdr3_nt: TGTGCCAGTACCCTGAATGGGGCTAGCGGGATGGGTCCCCGAGAGCAGTACTTC
clone_size: .; j_call: TRBJ2-7; d_call: TRBD2; v_call: TRBV28; cdr3_aa: CASSLLASGIVF; cdr3_nt: TGTGCCAGCAGTTTATTGGCTAGCGGAATAGTCTTC
clone_size: few; j_call: TRBJ1-2; d_call: .; v_call: TRBV10-3; cdr3_aa: CASAGGPTYGYTF; cdr3_nt: TGTGCCAGCGCGGGGGGCCCGACCTATGGCTACACCTTC
clone_size: .; j_call: TRBJ1-1; d_call: .; v_call: TRBV6-1; cdr3_aa: CASSDTGTLNTEAFF; cdr3_nt: TGTGCCAGCAGCGATACCGGGACACTGAACACTGAAGCTTTCTTT
clone_size: .; j_call: TRBJ2-1; d_call: TRBD2; v_call: TRBV11-3; cdr3_aa: CASSLGSTSGTNNEQFF; cdr3_nt: TGTGCCAGCAGCTTAGGATCCACTAGCGGAACCAACAATGAGCAGTTCTTC
clone_size: once; j_call: TRBJ2-3; d_call: TRBD1; v_call: TRBV4-1; cdr3_aa: CASSHWDRSTDTQYF; cdr3_nt: TGCGCCAGCAGCCACTGGGACAGAAGCACAGATACGCAGTATTTT
clone_size: once; j_call: TRBJ2-3; d_call: .; v_call: TRBV7-3; cdr3_aa: CASSRAGSPDTQYF; cdr3_nt: TGTGCCAGCAGCCGGGCGGGGAGCCCAGATACGCAGTATTTT
clone_size: once; j_call: TRBJ2-3; d_call: TRBD2; v_call: TRBV5-1; cdr3_aa: CASSGLTSGRAAYPDTQYF; cdr3_nt: TGCGCCAGCAGCGGGCTCACTAGCGGGAGAGCAGCCTATCCAGATACGCAGTATTTT
clone_size: .; j_call: TRBJ2-1; d_call: .; v_call: TRBV6-4; cdr3_aa: CASSDSRGHLDTYSYNEQFF; cdr3_nt: TGTGCCAGCAGTGACTCGAGGGGCCATTTGGACACATACTCCTACAATGAGCAGTTCTTC
clone_size: .; j_call: TRBJ1-2; d_call: .; v_call: TRBV5-1; cdr3_aa: CASSSDGYGYTF; cdr3_nt: TGCGCCAGCAGCTCGGACGGCTATGGCTACACCTTC
clone_size: .; j_call: TRBJ1-5; d_call: .; v_call: TRBV19; cdr3_aa: CASSIGEGGQPQHF; cdr3_nt: TGTGCCAGTAGTATCGGGGAGGGGGGTCAGCCCCAGCATTTT
clone_size: .; j_call: TRBJ2-5; d_call: .; v_call: TRBV7-3; cdr3_aa: CASSLKVAEQETQYF; cdr3_nt: TGTGCCAGCAGCCTCAAGGTGGCGGAGCAAGAGACCCAGTACTTC
clone_size: .; j_call: TRBJ2-2; d_call: .; v_call: TRBV5-1; cdr3_aa: CASSLRSNTGELFF; cdr3_nt: TGCGCCAGCAGCTTGAGGTCGAACACCGGGGAGCTGTTTTTT
clone_size: once; j_call: TRBJ2-2; d_call: TRBD1; v_call: TRBV7-9; cdr3_aa: CASSLATGYTGELFF; cdr3_nt: TGTGCCAGCAGCTTAGCGACAGGGTACACCGGGGAGCTGTTTTTT